This T cell receptor (beta chain) was obtained from a study of blood T cell repertoires in COVID-19. Study-level information: T cells, B-cell-depleted T cells, or PBMCs provided the cDNA or gDNA that served as material.

Original processing methods: It was from reference gene primer amplification that nucleated cell counts were estimated. Sequencing used immunoSEQ multiplex PCR; TCRdb keeps in-frame clones, though not all of them. For V, J and clone size, that table is used; D and trimming come from the DNA. This table holds some 150,000 clones, about 85% found once. The CDR3 is 14 amino acids. After removal of 1 base from V and 7 bases from J, the junction contained 3 bases not matched to a gene. Per germline, CDR1 SGHDT and CDR2 YYEEEE. This TCR derives from a human donor in a cohort sampled during active COVID-19. The V gene is TRBV5-6, the J gene TRBJ2-7, with 12 nucleotides matching TRBD2. Sequenced material: peripheral blood. CDR3 nucleotides: TGTGCCAGCAGCTTGACTAGCGGGAGGTGGGAGCAGTACTTC. As protein: CASSLTSGRWEQYF.